These T cell receptor beta chains were read from a single sample in a study of blood T cell repertoires in COVID-19. Libraries were prepared by immunoSEQ multiplex PCR; TCRdb keeps only in-frame clonotypes and omits some of them. This table holds about 110,000 clones, 85% found once. The sample taken for sequencing was peripheral blood. These receptors originate from a man in his forties or fifties with acute or convalescent COVID-19. Each CDR3 is given with its conserved first and last residue. D genes are given only for firm matches. Part of the rows lack a size; the others show once, few, many or a class for expanded clones.

len	v_gene	d_gene	j_gene	abundance	CDR3nt	CDR3aa
15	TRBV6-5	.	TRBJ1-4	few	TGTGCCAGCAGTTACGGGGGGGGCGGGAATGAAAAACTGTTTTTT	CASSYGGGGNEKLFF
14	TRBV14	.	TRBJ2-2	.	TGTGCCAGCAGCCCTACCAGGGTTACCGGGGAGCTGTTTTTT	CASSPTRVTGELFF
15	TRBV19	.	TRBJ2-3	.	TGTGCCACAAAGCCGGACTGGCTGAGCACAGATACGCAGTATTTT	CATKPDWLSTDTQYF
14	TRBV10-3	TRBD2	TRBJ2-1	once	TGTGCCATCAGGGGACTAGCGGGGGGTGGTGAGCAGTTCTTC	CAIRGLAGGGEQFF
17	TRBV15	TRBD2	TRBJ2-7	.	TGTGCCACCAGCAGAGGGGGGGTTACTAGCGGGAGTTACGAGCAGTACTTC	CATSRGGVTSGSYEQYF
14	TRBV13	.	TRBJ2-5	.	TGTGCCAGCAGCCTGGGTTTGGGCCCGGAGACCCAGTACTTC	CASSLGLGPETQYF
16	TRBV5-6	.	TRBJ1-2	.	TGTGCCAGCAGCCTCAAGGGGGACCTTTCTAACTATGGCTACACCTTC	CASSLKGDLSNYGYTF
15	TRBV24-1	.	TRBJ2-2	.	TGTGCCACCAGTGATTTCAGGGGCCCCACCGGGGAGCTGTTTTTT	CATSDFRGPTGELFF
13	TRBV28	.	TRBJ1-5	.	TGTGCCAGCAGTTTCGTGAGAGATCAGCCCCAGCATTTT	CASSFVRDQPQHF
14	TRBV5-4	TRBD2	TRBJ2-3	.	TGTGCCAGCTTTAGCGGGAGTGAGAAAGATACGCAGTATTTT	CASFSGSEKDTQYF
17	TRBV18	.	TRBJ2-4	.	TGTGCCAGCTCACCGCGCGAGGAGATTATAGCCAAAAACATTCAGTACTTC	CASSPREEIIAKNIQYF
16	TRBV27	TRBD1	TRBJ2-4	.	TGTGCCAGCAGTTTAGAAGGGGGCGCGCCCAAAAACATTCAGTACTTC	CASSLEGGAPKNIQYF
15	TRBV6-5	TRBD1	TRBJ2-4	.	TGTGCCAGCAGTACACAGGGGATAGCCAAAAACATTCAGTACTTC	CASSTQGIAKNIQYF
14	TRBV19	.	TRBJ1-1	.	TGTGCCAGTAGTACCCACTGGGGGGAACCTTCAGCTTTCTTT	CASSTHWGEPSAFF
14	TRBV5-1	TRBD2	TRBJ2-1	.	TGCGCCAGCAGCTTTGCTAGCGGGAATAATGAGCAGTTCTTC	CASSFASGNNEQFF
16	TRBV6-6	TRBD1	TRBJ1-5	.	TGTGCCAGCAGCCAAGGGGCCAGGGGGCATGTTCAGCCCCAGCATTTT	CASSQGARGHVQPQHF
12	TRBV5-8	.	TRBJ1-6	.	TGTGCCAGCAGCCTCTCCTATTCACCCCTCCACTTT	CASSLSYSPLHF
13	TRBV6-5	.	TRBJ2-7	few	TGTGCCACCGGGATCGATTTATGTTCGGAGCAGTACTTC	CATGIDLCSEQYF
14	TRBV6-5	TRBD1	TRBJ1-2	.	TGTGCCAGCAGTTACCAGACAGGGGGTAATGGCTACACCTTC	CASSYQTGGNGYTF
15	TRBV6-5	TRBD1	TRBJ2-3	.	TGTGCCAGCAGTTTCGGGACAGGGCGAGGAAATACGCAGTATTTT	CASSFGTGRGNTQYF
13	TRBV10-2	TRBD1	TRBJ2-7	.	TGCGCCAGCGGGACAGGGAGTAAGTACGAGCAGTACTTC	CASGTGSKYEQYF